The present entry profiles one TCR beta chain with its context. The antigen remains undetermined. The sample comes from a study of OX40 agonist ivuxolimab in advanced cancers. Broader study findings: Expanded clones were, on average, more numerous among CD8+ T cells than CD4+.

The CDR3 is 16 residues long. CDR1 and CDR2 (germline): MNHEY, SVGAGI. V was pared by 4 bases and J by 7 bases, with 12 bases of the junction left unmatched. Clones were read by immunoSEQ multiplex PCR, and TCRdb kept only the in-frame ones, dropping some. The sample lists 50,000 to 60,000 clones, around nine tenths occurring once. Here the sequenced sample was CD4+ or CD8+ T cells sorted from blood, taken in a trial of the OX40 agonist ivuxolimab. This clonotype was sampled from an adult with an advanced solid tumor such as melanoma, head and neck, liver or kidney cancer. The chain employs TRBV6-5 and TRBJ2-1; 8 nucleotides line up with TRBD2. CDR3 sequence: CASSSPGTGGRNEQFF. For the CDR3, the DNA is TGTGCCAGCAGTTCTCCCGGGACGGGAGGGCGGAATGAGCAGTTCTTC.